The 12 T cell receptor beta chains in this list originate from one sample, sequenced in a study of blood T cell repertoires in COVID-19. The protocol was immunoSEQ multiplex PCR, while the TCRdb copy is restricted to in-frame clones and leaves out a portion. The sample includes 100,000 or so clones, roughly four fifths of them seen just once. The material sequenced was peripheral blood. The receptors shown here come from a woman aged 65 to 85 with acute or convalescent COVID-19.

The chain joins TRBV5-8 to TRBJ1-5, with D possibly TRBD1 on 6 matching bases. V was pared by 0 bases and J by 6 bases, with 13 bases between. The CDR3 is made up of 15 amino acids. Germline V gene data show CDR1 as SGHTS and CDR2 as YDEGEE. In DNA form, the CDR3 reads TGTGCCAGCAGCTTGGTTCGTACAGGGAGTCAGCCCCAGCATTTT. Its protein is CASSLVRTGSQPQHF. Filled out from reference TRBV5-8 and TRBJ1-5, the complete variable domain reads EAGVTQSPTHLIKTRGQQATLRCSPISGHTSVYWYQQALGLGLQFLLWYDEGEERNRGNFPPRFSGRQFPNYSSELNVNALELEDSALYLCASSLVRTGSQPQHFGDGTRLSIL.

This chain uses TRBV19 with TRBJ2-2; a possible D gene is TRBD2 (5 bases). This CDR3 spans 15 amino acids. Per the germline V gene, CDR1 is LNHDA and CDR2 is SQIVND (reference sequence). Trimming stripped 3 bases from V and 4 bases from J, with 12 bases between. In nucleotides, the CDR3 is TGTGCCAGTAGTATTTCGGACGGAGGCACCGGGGAGCTGTTTTTT. As protein: CASSISDGGTGELFF.

This chain joins TRBV5-6 and TRBJ2-3, with D perhaps TRBD2 (6 bases). Trimming took off 0 bases at V and 6 bases at J, with 11 bases between the two ends. This CDR3 has 14 amino acids. Per the germline V gene, CDR1 is SGHDT and CDR2 is YYEEEE. CDR3 sequence reads: CASSLVLATDTQYF. In DNA form, the CDR3 reads TGTGCCAGCAGCTTGGTTCTAGCGACCGATACGCAGTATTTT.

V gene TRBV2 combines with J gene TRBJ1-3; no reliable D call. Germline V gene sequence: CDR1 SNHLY, CDR2 FYNNEI. This CDR3 is built from 14 residues. V was cut by 1 base and J by 1 base, with 5 bases left in between. CDR3 protein: CASSEGPSGNTIYF. In DNA form, the CDR3 reads TGTGCCAGCAGTGAAGGGCCGTCTGGAAACACCATATATTTT.

The rearrangement joins TRBV27 to TRBJ2-5; TRBD1 matches at 7 bases. This CDR3 spans 17 amino acids. Per germline, CDR1 MNHEY and CDR2 SMNVEV (reference sequence). J lost 1 base, V lost 5 bases, and 13 bases had no gene match. The CDR3 region is CASSQQAVPGGQETQYF. The CDR3 DNA sequence: TGTGCCAGCAGTCAACAAGCCGTCCCAGGGGGCCAAGAGACCCAGTACTTC.

J is TRBJ2-7 and V is TRBV11-2; the D gene is possibly TRBD2 (5 bases). Looked up from germline, CDR1 is SGHAT and CDR2 is FQNNGV. Trimming took off 1 base at V and 2 bases at J, with 9 bases between the two ends. The CDR3 has 14 residues. The CDR3 loop reads CASSLAGKAYEQYF. CDR3 DNA sequence: TGTGCCAGCAGCTTAGCGGGGAAAGCCTACGAGCAGTACTTC.

This clone was seen more than once but under ten times. This CDR3 is CAWQTGSHEKLFF. CDR3 DNA: TGTGCCTGGCAGACAGGGAGCCATGAAAAACTGTTTTTT. The chain has TRBV30 and TRBJ1-4; TRBD1 aligns across 7 bases. Germline assignment: CDR1 GTSNPN and CDR2 SVGIG (reference sequence). This CDR3 spans 13 amino acids. The J segment lost 6 bases and the V segment lost 5 bases, leaving 6 bases of the junction unmatched.

The V and J genes are TRBV30 and TRBJ1-1; a weak D match, TRBD1 (5 bases). This CDR3 has 13 amino acids. V was trimmed by 1 base and J by 5 bases, leaving 11 bases between them. Per germline, CDR1 GTSNPN and CDR2 SVGIG (reference sequence). The CDR3 spells CAWSGGVGTEAFF. As DNA, the CDR3 is TGTGCCTGGAGTGGGGGGGTTGGGACTGAAGCTTTCTTT.

The rearrangement links TRBV7-8 to TRBJ1-2; no definite D call. V was cut by 5 bases and J by 2 bases, with 6 bases left in between. Per the germline V gene, CDR1 is SGHVS and CDR2 is FQNEAQ. This CDR3 is 12 amino acids long. For the CDR3, the DNA is TGTGCCAGCAGCCACACGAACTATGGCTACACCTTC. This encodes CASSHTNYGYTF.

This clone was detected only a few times. This chain connects TRBV19 to TRBJ1-1, with D unresolved. This CDR3 is 14 amino acids long. Per the germline V gene, CDR1 is LNHDA and CDR2 is SQIVND (reference sequence). Trimming stripped 1 base from V and 2 bases from J, with 8 bases between. The CDR3 DNA reads as TGTGCCAGTAGTATAGTTCCGGGAAACACTGAAGCTTTCTTT. Translated, it gives CASSIVPGNTEAFF.

The chain combines TRBV7-9 with TRBJ2-1; TRBD1 aligns across 12 bases. The CDR3 consists of 14 residues. Per the germline V gene, CDR1 is SEHNR and CDR2 is FQNEAQ (reference sequence). V trimming: 4 bases; J trimming: 10 bases; junction bases outside the gene matches: 5. CDR3: CASSWGQGAGEQFF. CDR3 sequence (DNA): TGTGCCAGCAGCTGGGGACAGGGGGCGGGGGAGCAGTTCTTC.

V gene TRBV25-1 combines with J gene TRBJ1-5, with TRBD1 matching 7 bases. The CDR3 has 12 amino acids. The ends lost 4 bases at V and 7 bases at J; junction bases unmatched: 1. Germline V gene lookup returns CDR1 MGHDK and CDR2 SYGVNS. The CDR3 loop is CASSGQGQPQHF. In DNA, the CDR3 is TGTGCCAGCAGTGGACAGGGACAGCCCCAGCATTTT.